What follows are 4 T cell receptor beta chains derived from one specimen sequenced in a study of cytomegalovirus exposure and HLA in healthy donors. The PCR was carried out with 60 Vbeta primers and 13 Jbeta primers. Measured with immunoSEQ multiplex PCR; TCRdb has only the in-frame clones, and not every one. The sample includes 85,000 to 100,000 clones, around four fifths of them seen just once. Sequenced: PBMCs. The source is a woman between 40 and 55 years old in good health and CMV-seropositive.

This clone has just one count. V and J are TRBV7-6 and TRBJ1-1; 8 bases are a match to TRBD1. Per the germline V gene, CDR1 is SGHVS and CDR2 is FNYEAQ. Unmatched junction bases numbered 5, after V lost 5 bases and J lost 0 bases. The CDR3 contains 15 residues. DNA for the CDR3: TGTGCCAGCAGCATAGGACAGGGCCTGAACACTGAAGCTTTCTTT. Its protein product is CASSIGQGLNTEAFF.

V gene TRBV30 combines with J gene TRBJ1-2, with TRBD1 matching over 8 bases. This CDR3 comprises 13 residues. CDR1 is GTSNPN and CDR2 is SVGIG in the germline V gene (reference sequence). The J segment lost 7 bases and the V segment lost 3 bases, leaving 7 bases of the junction unmatched. This CDR3 reads CAWRTTGARGYTF. The CDR3 bases are TGTGCCTGGAGGACGACAGGGGCCCGTGGCTACACCTTC. Variable domain in full (rest from reference TRBV30 and TRBJ1-2): SQTIHQWPATLVQPVGSPLSLECTVEGTSNPNLYWYRQAAGRGLQLLFYSVGIGQISSEVPQNLSASRPQDRQFILSSKKLLLSDSGFYLCAWRTTGARGYTFGSGTRLTVV.

This CDR3 reads CASSWTGVGYGYTF. The DNA for the CDR3 is TGTGCCAGCAGTTGGACAGGGGTCGGCTATGGCTACACCTTC. V and J are TRBV7-9 and TRBJ1-2; 9 positions match TRBD1. The CDR3 extends over 14 amino acids. Germline V gene sequence: CDR1 SEHNR, CDR2 FQNEAQ (reference sequence). J lost 4 bases, V lost 6 bases, and 6 bases had no gene match.

V is TRBV5-1 and J is TRBJ2-3, with D perhaps matching TRBD2 (6 bases). The CDR3 sequence is 16 residues long. V lost 2 bases and J 1 base, leaving 14 bases between the germline ends. Germline V gene lookup returns CDR1 SGHRS and CDR2 YFSETQ. The DNA for the CDR3 is TGCGCCAGCAGCTTAGGGACTCCCGGGGGCACAGATACGCAGTATTTT. Translating it yields CASSLGTPGGTDTQYF. Together with reference TRBV5-1 and TRBJ2-3, the CDR3 gives the full variable domain: KAGVTQTPRYLIKTRGQQVTLSCSPISGHRSVSWYQQTPGQGLQFLFEYFSETQRNKGNFPGRFSGRQFSNSRSEMNVSTLELGDSALYLCASSLGTPGGTDTQYFGPGTRLTVL.